Listed below are T cell receptor beta chains from one sample, sequenced in a study of identical twins. TCRdb passed the 5' RACE reads through MiXCR, listing each CDR3 protein once. The sample comprises 1.5 million to 2 million distinct CDR3 sequences, under 35% of which are singletons, and 0.25% to 0.3% rests with the top ten. Sequenced material: cord blood. These receptors came from a newborn girl in good health. CDR3s include the opening cysteine and the closing phenylalanine or tryptophan. Each record gives: J gene, D gene, CDR3 length, clone size, V gene, CDR3 protein, CDR3 DNA. A D gene is named only where the DNA matches it firmly. The size field is filled for only some rows; it gives once, few, many or a size class.

J: TRBJ2-2; D: .; length: 15; size: .; V: TRBV20-1; CDR3: CSARESLANTGELFF; DNA: TGCAGTGCTAGAGAATCACTAGCGAACACCGGGGAGCTGTTTTTT
J: TRBJ2-5; D: .; length: 12; size: .; V: TRBV12-3/TRBV12-4; CDR3: CASSLDTSGQYF; DNA: TGTGCCAGCAGTCTCGACACCTCGGGCCAGTACTTC
J: TRBJ2-3; D: .; length: 13; size: few; V: TRBV29-1; CDR3: CSVDSGGADTQYF; DNA: TGCAGCGTTGACAGTGGGGGGGCCGATACGCAGTATTTT
J: TRBJ2-4; D: TRBD2; length: 14; size: few; V: TRBV18; CDR3: CASSTTSGSGLKYF; DNA: TGTGCCAGCTCAACAACTAGCGGGAGTGGTTTAAAGTACTTC
J: TRBJ1-5; D: .; length: 11; size: .; V: TRBV7-2; CDR3: CASRLVQPQHF; DNA: TGTGCCAGCAGGTTAGTTCAGCCCCAGCATTTT
J: TRBJ1-2; D: .; length: 15; size: .; V: TRBV29-1; CDR3: CSVVGTDVLHDGYTF; DNA: TGCAGCGTTGTGGGAACGGACGTTTTGCACGATGGCTACACCTTC
J: TRBJ2-3; D: .; length: 13; size: .; V: TRBV18; CDR3: CASSPRRRDTQYF; DNA: TGTGCCAGCTCACCACGGAGGAGGGATACGCAGTATTTT
J: TRBJ1-2; D: .; length: 13; size: few; V: TRBV5-1; CDR3: CASSYRMGYGYTF; DNA: TGCGCCAGCAGCTATCGGATGGGGTATGGCTACACCTTC
J: TRBJ2-7; D: .; length: 15; size: few; V: TRBV5-1; CDR3: CASSFSQGMDYEQYF; DNA: TGCGCCAGCAGCTTTTCTCAGGGGATGGACTACGAGCAGTACTTC
J: TRBJ2-7; D: .; length: 16; size: few; V: TRBV14; CDR3: CASSLGTPRFSYEQYF; DNA: TGTGCCAGCAGCCTCGGGACGCCCCGGTTCTCCTACGAGCAGTACTTC
J: TRBJ2-7; D: .; length: 13; size: many; V: TRBV29-1; CDR3: CSVVVVGVYEQYF; DNA: TGCAGCGTTGTAGTGGTAGGTGTGTACGAGCAGTACTTC
J: TRBJ2-3; D: .; length: 13; size: .; V: TRBV20-1; CDR3: CSAREGRADTQYF; DNA: TGCAGTGCTAGAGAAGGAAGGGCAGATACGCAGTATTTT
J: TRBJ2-7; D: TRBD2; length: 18; size: .; V: TRBV20-1; CDR3: CSAFGLAGVRGSYNEQYF; DNA: TGCAGTGCTTTTGGACTAGCGGGAGTAAGAGGCTCCTACAATGAGCAGTACTTC
J: TRBJ2-3; D: .; length: 16; size: .; V: TRBV28; CDR3: CASRGGQGSSTDTQYF; DNA: TGTGCCAGCCGGGGGGGACAGGGAAGTAGCACAGATACGCAGTATTTT
J: TRBJ1-5; D: TRBD1; length: 14; size: many; V: TRBV6-6; CDR3: CASSWDRGNQPQHF; DNA: TGTGCCAGCAGTTGGGACAGGGGCAATCAGCCCCAGCATTTT
J: TRBJ1-2; D: .; length: 13; size: few; V: TRBV20-1; CDR3: CSARTQGSYGYTF; DNA: TGCAGTGCTAGAACCCAGGGCAGCTATGGCTACACCTTC